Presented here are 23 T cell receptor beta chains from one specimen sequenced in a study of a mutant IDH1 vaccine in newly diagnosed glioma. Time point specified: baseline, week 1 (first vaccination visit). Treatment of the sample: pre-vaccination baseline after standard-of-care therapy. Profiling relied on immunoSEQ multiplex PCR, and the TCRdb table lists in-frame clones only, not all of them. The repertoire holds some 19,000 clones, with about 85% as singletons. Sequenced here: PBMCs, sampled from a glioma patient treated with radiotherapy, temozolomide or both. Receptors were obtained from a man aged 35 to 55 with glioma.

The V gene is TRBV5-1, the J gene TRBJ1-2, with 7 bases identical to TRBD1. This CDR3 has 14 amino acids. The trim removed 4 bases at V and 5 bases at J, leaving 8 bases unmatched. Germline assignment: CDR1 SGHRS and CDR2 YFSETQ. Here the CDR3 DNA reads TGCGCCAGCAGCACAGGGGCCTTAGGGTATGGCTACACCTTC. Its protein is CASSTGALGYGYTF.

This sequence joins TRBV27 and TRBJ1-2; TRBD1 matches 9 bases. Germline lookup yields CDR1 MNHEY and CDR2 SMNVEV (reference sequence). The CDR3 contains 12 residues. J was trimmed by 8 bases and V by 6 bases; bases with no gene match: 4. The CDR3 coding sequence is TGTGCCAGCAGGACAGGGGGGGGAGGCTACACCTTC. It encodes CASRTGGGGYTF.

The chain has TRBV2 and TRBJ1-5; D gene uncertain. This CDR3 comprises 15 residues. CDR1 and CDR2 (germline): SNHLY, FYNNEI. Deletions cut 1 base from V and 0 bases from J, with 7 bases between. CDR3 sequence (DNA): TGTGCCAGCAGTGAAGAGTATTCTAGCAATCAGCCCCAGCATTTT. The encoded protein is CASSEEYSSNQPQHF. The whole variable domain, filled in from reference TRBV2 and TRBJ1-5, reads EPEVTQTPSHQVTQMGQEVILRCVPISNHLYFYWYRQILGQKVEFLVSFYNNEISEKSEIFDDQFSVERPDGSNFTLKIRSTKLEDSAMYFCASSEEYSSNQPQHFGDGTRLSIL.

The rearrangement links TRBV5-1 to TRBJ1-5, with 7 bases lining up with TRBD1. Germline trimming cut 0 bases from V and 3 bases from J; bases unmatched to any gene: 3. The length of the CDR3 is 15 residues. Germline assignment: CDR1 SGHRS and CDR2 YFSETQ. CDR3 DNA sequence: TGCGCCAGCAGCTTGGGGGGACAGATCAATCAGCCCCAGCATTTT. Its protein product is CASSLGGQINQPQHF.

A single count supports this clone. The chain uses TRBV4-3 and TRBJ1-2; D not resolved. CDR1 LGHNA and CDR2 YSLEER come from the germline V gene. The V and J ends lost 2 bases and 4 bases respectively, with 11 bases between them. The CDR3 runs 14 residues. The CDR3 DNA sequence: TGCGCCAGCAGCCAATATTCCGCGGGCTATGGCTACACCTTC. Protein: CASSQYSAGYGYTF.

The CDR3 region is CASSFGGGAGYGYTF. DNA for the CDR3: TGCGCCAGCAGCTTTGGCGGGGGCGCTGGCTATGGCTACACCTTC. The chain uses TRBV5-1 and TRBJ1-2, with D possibly TRBD1 on 6 matching bases. This CDR3 contains 15 residues. V was cut by 2 bases and J by 4 bases, with 15 bases left in between. CDR1 and CDR2 from the germline V gene are SGHRS and YFSETQ.

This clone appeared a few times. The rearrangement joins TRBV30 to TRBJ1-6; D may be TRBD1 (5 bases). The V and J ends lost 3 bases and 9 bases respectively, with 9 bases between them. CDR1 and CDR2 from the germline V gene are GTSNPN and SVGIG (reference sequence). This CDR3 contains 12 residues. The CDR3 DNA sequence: TGTGCCTGGAGGGGGGGAAGTTCACCCCTCCACTTT. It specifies CAWRGGSSPLHF.

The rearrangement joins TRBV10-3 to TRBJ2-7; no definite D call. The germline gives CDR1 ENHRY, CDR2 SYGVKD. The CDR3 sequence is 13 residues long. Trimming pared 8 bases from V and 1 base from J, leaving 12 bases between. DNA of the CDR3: TGTGCCATCGGACGAACTAATTCCTACGAGCAGTACTTC. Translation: CAIGRTNSYEQYF.

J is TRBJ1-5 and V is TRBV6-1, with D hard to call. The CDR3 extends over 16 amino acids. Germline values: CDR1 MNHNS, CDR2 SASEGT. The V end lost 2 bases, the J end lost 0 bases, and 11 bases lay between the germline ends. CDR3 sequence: CASSESSGYSNQPQHF. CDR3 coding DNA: TGTGCCAGCAGTGAATCGTCAGGTTATAGCAATCAGCCCCAGCATTTT.

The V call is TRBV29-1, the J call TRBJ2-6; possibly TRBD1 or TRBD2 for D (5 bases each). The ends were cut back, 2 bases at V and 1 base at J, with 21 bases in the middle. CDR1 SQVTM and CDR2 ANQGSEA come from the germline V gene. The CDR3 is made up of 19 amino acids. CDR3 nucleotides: TGCAGCGTTGAAACTTCAGAGGGGAGCGGCGTATCTGGGGCCAACGTCCTGACTTTC. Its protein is CSVETSEGSGVSGANVLTF.

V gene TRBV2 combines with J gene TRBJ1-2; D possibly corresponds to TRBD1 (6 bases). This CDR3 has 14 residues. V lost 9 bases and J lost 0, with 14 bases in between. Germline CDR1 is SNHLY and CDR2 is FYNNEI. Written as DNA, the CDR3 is TGTGCCAGGGTACGGACAGCAGCTAACTATGGCTACACCTTC. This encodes CARVRTAANYGYTF.

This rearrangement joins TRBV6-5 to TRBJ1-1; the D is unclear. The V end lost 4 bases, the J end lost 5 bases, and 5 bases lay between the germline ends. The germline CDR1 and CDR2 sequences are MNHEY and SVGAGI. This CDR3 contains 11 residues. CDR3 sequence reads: CASSLGTEAFF. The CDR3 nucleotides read TGTGCCAGCAGTTTGGGTACTGAAGCTTTCTTT.

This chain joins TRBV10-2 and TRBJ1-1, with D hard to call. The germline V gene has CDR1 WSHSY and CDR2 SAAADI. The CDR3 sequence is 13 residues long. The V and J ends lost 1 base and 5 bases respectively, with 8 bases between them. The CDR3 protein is CASSEWVRTEAFF. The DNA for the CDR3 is TGCGCCAGCAGTGAGTGGGTTAGAACTGAAGCTTTCTTT.

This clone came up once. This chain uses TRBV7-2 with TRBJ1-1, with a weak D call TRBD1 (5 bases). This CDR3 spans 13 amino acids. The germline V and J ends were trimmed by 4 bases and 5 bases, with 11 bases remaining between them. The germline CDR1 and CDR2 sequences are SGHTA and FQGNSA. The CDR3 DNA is TGTGCCAGCAGCTCCCGGGGGACGACTGAAGCTTTCTTT. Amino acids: CASSSRGTTEAFF.

CDR3 sequence: CASSQVGTYEQYV. CDR3 bases: TGTGCCAGCAGCCAAGTGGGAACCTACGAGCAGTACGTC. The chain uses TRBV14 and TRBJ2-7; D unclear. The germline CDR1 and CDR2 sequences are SGHDN and FVKESK. The ends were cut back, 1 base at V and 2 bases at J, with 6 bases in the middle. The CDR3 totals 13 residues.

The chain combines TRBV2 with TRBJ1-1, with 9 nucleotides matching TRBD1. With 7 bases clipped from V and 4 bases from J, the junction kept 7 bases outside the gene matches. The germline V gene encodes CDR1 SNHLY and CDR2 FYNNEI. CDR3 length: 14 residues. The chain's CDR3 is CASIPTGGVTEAFF. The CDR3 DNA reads TGTGCCAGCATCCCCACAGGGGGCGTCACTGAAGCTTTCTTT.

The CDR3: CASSEGKGEADTQYF. As DNA, the CDR3 is TGTGCCAGCAGTGAGGGAAAAGGGGAGGCAGATACGCAGTATTTT. The rearrangement joins TRBV6-4 to TRBJ2-3, with D perhaps TRBD2 (6 bases). Germline V gene sequence: CDR1 MRHNA, CDR2 SNTAGT. V was trimmed by 3 bases and J by 4 bases, leaving 14 bases between them. The CDR3 length is 15 residues.

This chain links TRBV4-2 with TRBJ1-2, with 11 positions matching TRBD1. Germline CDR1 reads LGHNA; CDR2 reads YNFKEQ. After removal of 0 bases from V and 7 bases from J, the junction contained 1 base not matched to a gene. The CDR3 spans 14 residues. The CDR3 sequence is CASSQEDRGLGYTF. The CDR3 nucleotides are TGTGCCAGCAGCCAAGAGGACAGGGGGCTTGGCTACACCTTC.

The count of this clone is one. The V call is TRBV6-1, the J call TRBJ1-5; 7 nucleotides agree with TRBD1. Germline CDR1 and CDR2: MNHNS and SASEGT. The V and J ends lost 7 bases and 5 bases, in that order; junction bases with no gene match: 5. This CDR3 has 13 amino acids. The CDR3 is CASTGQEHQPQHF. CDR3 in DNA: TGTGCCAGCACTGGACAGGAGCATCAGCCCCAGCATTTT.

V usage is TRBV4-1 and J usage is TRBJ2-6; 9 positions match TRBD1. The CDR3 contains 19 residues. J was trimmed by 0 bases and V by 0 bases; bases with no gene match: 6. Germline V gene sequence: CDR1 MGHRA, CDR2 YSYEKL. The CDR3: CASSQDPGQGYSGANVLTF. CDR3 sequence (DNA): TGCGCCAGCAGCCAAGATCCGGGACAGGGATACTCTGGGGCCAACGTCCTGACTTTC.

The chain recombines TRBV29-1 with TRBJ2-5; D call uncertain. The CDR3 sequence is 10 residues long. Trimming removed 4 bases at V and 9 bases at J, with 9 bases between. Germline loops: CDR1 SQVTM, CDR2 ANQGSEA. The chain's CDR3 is CSVVRAAQYF. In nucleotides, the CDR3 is TGCAGCGTTGTCCGTGCGGCCCAGTACTTC.

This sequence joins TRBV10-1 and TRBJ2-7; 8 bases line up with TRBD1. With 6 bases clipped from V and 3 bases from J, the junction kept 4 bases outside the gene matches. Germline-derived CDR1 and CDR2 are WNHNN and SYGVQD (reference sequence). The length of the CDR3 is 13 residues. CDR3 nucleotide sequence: TGCGCCAGCAGGGGAACAGGGGGCTACGAGCAGTACGTC. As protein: CASRGTGGYEQYV.

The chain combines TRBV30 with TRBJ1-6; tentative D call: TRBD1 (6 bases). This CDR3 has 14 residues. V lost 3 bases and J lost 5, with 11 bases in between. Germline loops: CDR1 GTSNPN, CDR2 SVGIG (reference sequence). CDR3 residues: CAWREGGDNSPLHF. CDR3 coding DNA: TGTGCCTGGAGGGAAGGGGGAGATAATTCACCCCTCCACTTT.